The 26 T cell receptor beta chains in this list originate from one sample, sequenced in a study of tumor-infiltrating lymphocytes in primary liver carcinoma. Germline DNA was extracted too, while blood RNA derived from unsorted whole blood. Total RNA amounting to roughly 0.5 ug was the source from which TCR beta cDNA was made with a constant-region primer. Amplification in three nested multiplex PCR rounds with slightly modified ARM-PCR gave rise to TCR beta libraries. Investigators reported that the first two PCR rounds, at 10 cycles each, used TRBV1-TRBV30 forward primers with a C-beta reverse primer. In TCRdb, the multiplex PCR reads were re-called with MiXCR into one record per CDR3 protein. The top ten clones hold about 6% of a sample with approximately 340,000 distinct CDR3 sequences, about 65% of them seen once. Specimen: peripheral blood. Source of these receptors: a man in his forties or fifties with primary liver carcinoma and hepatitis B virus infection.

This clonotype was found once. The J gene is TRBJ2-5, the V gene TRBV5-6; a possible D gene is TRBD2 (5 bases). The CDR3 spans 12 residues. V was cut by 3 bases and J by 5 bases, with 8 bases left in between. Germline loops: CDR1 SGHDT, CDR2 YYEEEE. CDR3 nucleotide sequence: TGTGCCAGCAGCTATCGAGGGGAGACCCAGTACTTC. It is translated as CASSYRGETQYF.

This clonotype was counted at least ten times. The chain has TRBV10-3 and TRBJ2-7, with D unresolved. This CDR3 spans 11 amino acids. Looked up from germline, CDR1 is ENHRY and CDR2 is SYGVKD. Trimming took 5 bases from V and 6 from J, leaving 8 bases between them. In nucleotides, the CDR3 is TGTGCCATCAGTCCAGGTGGCGAGCAGTACTTC. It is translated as CAISPGGEQYF.

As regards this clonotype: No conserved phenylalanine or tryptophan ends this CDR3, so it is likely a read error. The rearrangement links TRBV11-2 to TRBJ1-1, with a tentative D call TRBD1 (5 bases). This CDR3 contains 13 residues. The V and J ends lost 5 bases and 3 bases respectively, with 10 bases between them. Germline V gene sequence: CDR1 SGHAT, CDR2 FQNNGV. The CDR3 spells CASSARVYTEAFL. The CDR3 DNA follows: TGTGCCAGCAGCGCCAGGGTTTACACTGAAGCTTTCTTA.

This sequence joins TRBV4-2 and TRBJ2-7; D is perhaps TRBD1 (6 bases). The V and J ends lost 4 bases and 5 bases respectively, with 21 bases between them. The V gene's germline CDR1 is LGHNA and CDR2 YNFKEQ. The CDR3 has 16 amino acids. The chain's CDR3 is CASSLLFGQKNNEQYF. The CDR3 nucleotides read TGTGCCAGCAGCCTCCTCTTTGGACAGAAGAATAACGAGCAGTACTTC.

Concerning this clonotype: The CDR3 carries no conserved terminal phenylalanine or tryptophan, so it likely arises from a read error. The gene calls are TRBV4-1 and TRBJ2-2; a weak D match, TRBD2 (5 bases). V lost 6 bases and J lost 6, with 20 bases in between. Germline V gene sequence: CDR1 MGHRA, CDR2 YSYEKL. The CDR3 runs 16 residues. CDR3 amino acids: CASSPRSLLGAGELFS. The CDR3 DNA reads TGCGCCAGCAGTCCTCGGAGTCTACTAGGCGCCGGGGAGCTGTTTTCT.

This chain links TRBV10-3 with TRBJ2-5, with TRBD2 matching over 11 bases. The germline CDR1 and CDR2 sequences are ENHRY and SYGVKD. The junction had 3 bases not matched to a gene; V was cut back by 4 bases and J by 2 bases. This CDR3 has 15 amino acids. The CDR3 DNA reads TGTGCCATCAGTGGGGGACTAGCGGTACAAGAGACCCAGTACTTC. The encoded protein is CAISGGLAVQETQYF.

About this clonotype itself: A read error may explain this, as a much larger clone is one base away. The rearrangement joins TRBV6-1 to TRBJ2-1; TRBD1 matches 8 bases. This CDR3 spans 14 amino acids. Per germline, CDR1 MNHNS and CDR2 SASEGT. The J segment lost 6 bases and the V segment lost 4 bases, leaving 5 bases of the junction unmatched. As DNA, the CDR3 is TGTGCCAGCAGTGCCGGGACAGGTTTCAATGAGCAGTTCTTC. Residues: CASSAGTGFNEQFF.

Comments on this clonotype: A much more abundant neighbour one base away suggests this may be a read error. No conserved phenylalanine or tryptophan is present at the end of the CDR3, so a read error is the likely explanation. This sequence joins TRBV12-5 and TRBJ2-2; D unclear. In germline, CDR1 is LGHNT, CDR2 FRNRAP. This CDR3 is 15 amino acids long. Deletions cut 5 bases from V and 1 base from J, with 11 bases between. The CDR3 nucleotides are TGTGCTAGTGGTCAACGCTCCGGGAACACCGGGGAGCTGTTTTCT. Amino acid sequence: CASGQRSGNTGELFS.

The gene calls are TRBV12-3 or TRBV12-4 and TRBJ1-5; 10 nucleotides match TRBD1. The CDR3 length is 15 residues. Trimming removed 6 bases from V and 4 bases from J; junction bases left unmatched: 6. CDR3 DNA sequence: TGTGCCAGCAGCCGACAGGGGGCTTCGAATCAGCCCCAGCATTTT. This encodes CASSRQGASNQPQHF.

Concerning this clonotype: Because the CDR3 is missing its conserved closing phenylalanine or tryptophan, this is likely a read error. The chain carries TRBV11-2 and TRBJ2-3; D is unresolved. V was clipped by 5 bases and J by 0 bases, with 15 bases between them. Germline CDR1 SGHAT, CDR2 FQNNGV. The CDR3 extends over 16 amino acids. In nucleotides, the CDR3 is TGTGCCAGCAGCGAAACAAGGGCAATTAGCACAGATACGCAGTATTAT. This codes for CASSETRAISTDTQYY.

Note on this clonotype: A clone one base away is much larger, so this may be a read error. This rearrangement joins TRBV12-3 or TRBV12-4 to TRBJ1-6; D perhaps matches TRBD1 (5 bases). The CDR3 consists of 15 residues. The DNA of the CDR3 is TGTGCCAGCAGTAACCGACAGTGGTATAATACACCCCTCCACTTT. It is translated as CASSNRQWYNTPLHF.

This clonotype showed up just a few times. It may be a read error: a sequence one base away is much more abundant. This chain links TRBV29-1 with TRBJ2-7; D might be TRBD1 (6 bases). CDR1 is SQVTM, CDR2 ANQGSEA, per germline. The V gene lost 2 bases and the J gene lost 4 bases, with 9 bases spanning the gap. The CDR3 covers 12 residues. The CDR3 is CSVERDTYEQYF. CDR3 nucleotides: TGCAGCGTTGAAAGGGACACTTACGAGCAGTACTTC.

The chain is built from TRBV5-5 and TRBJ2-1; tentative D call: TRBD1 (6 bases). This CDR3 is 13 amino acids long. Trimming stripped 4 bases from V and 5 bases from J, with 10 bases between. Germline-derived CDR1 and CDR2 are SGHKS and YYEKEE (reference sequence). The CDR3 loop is CASSRDMNNEQFF. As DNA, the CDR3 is TGTGCCAGCAGCCGGGACATGAACAATGAGCAGTTCTTC.

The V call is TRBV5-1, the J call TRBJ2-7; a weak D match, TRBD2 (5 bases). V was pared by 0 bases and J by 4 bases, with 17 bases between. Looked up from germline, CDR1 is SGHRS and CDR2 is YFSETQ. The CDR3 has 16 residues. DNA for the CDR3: TGCGCCAGCAGCTTGGGGGAGCAGTGGGCAAGGTACGAGCAGTACTTC. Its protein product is CASSLGEQWARYEQYF. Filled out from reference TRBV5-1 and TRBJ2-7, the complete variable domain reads KAGVTQTPRYLIKTRGQQVTLSCSPISGHRSVSWYQQTPGQGLQFLFEYFSETQRNKGNFPGRFSGRQFSNSRSEMNVSTLELGDSALYLCASSLGEQWARYEQYFGPGTRLTVT.

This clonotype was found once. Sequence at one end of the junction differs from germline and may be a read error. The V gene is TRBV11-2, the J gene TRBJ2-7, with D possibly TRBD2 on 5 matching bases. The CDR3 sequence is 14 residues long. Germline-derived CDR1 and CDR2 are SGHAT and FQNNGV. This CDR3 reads CASSSERVVGEQYF. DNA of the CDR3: TGTGCCAGCAGCTCGGAAAGGGTGGTTGGGGAGCAGTATTTC. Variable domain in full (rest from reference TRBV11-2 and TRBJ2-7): EAGVAQSPRYKIIEKRQSVAFWCNPISGHATLYWYQQILGQGPKLLIQFQNNGVVDDSQLPKDRFSAERLKGVDSTLKIQPAKLEDSAVYLCASSSERVVGEQYFGPGTRLTVT.

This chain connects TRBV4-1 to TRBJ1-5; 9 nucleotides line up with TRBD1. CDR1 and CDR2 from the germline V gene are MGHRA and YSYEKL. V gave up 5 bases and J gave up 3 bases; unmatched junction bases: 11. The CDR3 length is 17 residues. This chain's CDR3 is CASSSPLGQGSNQPQHF. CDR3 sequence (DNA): TGCGCCAGCAGCTCCCCCCTGGGACAGGGATCCAATCAGCCCCAGCATTTT.

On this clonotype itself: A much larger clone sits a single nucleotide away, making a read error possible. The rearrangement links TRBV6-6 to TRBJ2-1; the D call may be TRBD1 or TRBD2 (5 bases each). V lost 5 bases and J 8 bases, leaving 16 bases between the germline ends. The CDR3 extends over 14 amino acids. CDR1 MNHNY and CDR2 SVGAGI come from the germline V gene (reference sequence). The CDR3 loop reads CASSHGANQDEQFF. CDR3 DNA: TGTGCCAGCAGTCACGGGGCCAACCAAGATGAGCAGTTCTTC.

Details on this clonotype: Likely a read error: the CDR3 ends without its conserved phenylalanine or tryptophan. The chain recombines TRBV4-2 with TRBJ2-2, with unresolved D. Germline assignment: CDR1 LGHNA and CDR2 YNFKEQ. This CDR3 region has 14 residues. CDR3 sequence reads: CASCQDQIGGELFS. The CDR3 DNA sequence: TGTGCCAGCTGCCAAGATCAAATTGGCGGGGAGCTGTTTTCT.

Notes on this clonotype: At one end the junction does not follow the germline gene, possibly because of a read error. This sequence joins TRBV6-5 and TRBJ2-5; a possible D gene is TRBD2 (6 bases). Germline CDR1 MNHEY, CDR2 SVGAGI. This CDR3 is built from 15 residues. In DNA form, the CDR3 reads TGTGCCAGCATTTACTTGCCTAGCGAACAAGAGACCCAGTACTTC. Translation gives CASIYLPSEQETQYF.

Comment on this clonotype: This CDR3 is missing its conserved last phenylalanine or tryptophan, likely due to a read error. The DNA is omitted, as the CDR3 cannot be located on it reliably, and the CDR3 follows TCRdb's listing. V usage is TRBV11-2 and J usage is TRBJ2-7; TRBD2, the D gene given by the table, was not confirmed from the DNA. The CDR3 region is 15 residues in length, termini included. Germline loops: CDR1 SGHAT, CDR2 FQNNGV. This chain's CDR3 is CASSLVLAGVNEEYL.

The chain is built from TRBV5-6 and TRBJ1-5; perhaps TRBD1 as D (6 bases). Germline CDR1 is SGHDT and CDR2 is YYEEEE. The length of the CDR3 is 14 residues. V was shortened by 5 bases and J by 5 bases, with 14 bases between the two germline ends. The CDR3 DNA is TGTGCCAGCAGTTCGATGGGGGGCGATCAGCCCCAGCATTTT. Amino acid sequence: CASSSMGGDQPQHF.

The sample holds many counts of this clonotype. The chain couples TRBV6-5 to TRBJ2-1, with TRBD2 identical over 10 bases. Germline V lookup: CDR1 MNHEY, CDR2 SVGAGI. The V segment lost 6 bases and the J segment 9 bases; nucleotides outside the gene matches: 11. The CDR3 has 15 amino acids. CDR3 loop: CASSYGLAEGGEQFF. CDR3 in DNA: TGTGCCAGCAGCTATGGACTAGCGGAAGGGGGTGAGCAGTTCTTC.

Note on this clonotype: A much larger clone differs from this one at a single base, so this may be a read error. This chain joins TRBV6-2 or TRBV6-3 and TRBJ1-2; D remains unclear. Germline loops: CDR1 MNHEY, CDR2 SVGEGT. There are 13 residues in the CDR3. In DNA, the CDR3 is TGTGCCAGTCGTCAGGCCGATAACTATGACTACACCTTC. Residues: CASRQADNYDYTF.

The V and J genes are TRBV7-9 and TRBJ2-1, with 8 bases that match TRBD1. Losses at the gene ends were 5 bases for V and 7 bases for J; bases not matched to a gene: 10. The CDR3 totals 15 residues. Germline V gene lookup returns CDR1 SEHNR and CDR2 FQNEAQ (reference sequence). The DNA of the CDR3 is TGTGCCAGCAGCCTTCAGGGGGCAAGTTGGAATGAGCAGTTCTTC. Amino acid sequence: CASSLQGASWNEQFF.

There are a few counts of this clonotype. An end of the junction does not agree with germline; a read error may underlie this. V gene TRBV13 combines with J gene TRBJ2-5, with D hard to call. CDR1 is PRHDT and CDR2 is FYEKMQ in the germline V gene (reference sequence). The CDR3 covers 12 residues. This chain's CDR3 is CVSSLGGKTQYF. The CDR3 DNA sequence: TGTGTCAGCAGCCTCGGTGGGAAAACCCAGTACTTC.

In nucleotides, the CDR3 is TGTGCCAGCAGTCATCACGGACAGGCCCTTTACTACGAGCAGTACTTC. Its protein is CASSHHGQALYYEQYF. This chain links TRBV11-2 with TRBJ2-7, with 7 bases matching TRBD1. Germline CDR1 SGHAT, CDR2 FQNNGV. The CDR3 runs to 16 residues. V shed 6 bases and J 3 bases; nucleotides not matched to a gene: 14.